One TCR beta chain is described in this entry. Its antigen is unidentified. Generated by immunoSEQ multiplex PCR, the TCRdb table keeps only in-frame clones and is missing some. The sample lists fewer than 65,000 clones; about 80% were seen once. Per the germline V gene, CDR1 is MNHEY and CDR2 is SVGAGI. V was shortened by 5 bases and J by 4 bases, with 14 bases between the two germline ends. CDR3 length: 14 amino acids. The data derive from a study of radiotherapy plus CTLA-4 blockade in lung cancer. Study observations and caveats: Early clonal dynamics of blood T cells, together with interferon-beta, were reported as the best response predictor. In blood, TCR clones derived from the tumor expanded after radiotherapy plus ipilimumab.

Chemo-refractory metastatic non-small-cell lung cancer patients received focal radiation with ipilimumab CTLA-4 blockade. The starting material was peripheral blood, obtained from a patient treated with radiotherapy plus ipilimumab. The chain couples TRBV6-5 to TRBJ1-1; TRBD1 is a possible D gene (5 bases). This TCR was recovered from a human donor with non-small cell lung cancer whose response to radiotherapy plus ipilimumab could not be evaluated. This CDR3 is CASSLRDFSTEAFF. CDR3 in DNA: TGTGCCAGCAGTCTTAGGGACTTTAGCACTGAAGCTTTCTTT.